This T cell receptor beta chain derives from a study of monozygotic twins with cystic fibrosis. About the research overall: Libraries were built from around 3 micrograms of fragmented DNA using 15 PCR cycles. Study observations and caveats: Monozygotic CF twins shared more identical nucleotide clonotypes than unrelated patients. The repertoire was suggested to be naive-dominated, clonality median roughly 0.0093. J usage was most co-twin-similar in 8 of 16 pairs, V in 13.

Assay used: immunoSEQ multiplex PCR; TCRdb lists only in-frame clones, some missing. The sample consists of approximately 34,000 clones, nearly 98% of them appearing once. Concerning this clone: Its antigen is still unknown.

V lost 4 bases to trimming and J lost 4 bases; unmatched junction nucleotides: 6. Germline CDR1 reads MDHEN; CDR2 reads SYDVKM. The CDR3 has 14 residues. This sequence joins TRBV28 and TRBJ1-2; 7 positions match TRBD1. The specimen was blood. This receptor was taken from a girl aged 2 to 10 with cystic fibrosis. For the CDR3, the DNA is TGTGCCAGCAGTTCCATGGACAGGCCCTATGGCTACACCTTC. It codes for CASSSMDRPYGYTF.